The 19 T cell receptor beta chains below all came from one sample that was sequenced in a study of OX40 agonist ivuxolimab in advanced cancers. The library relied on the immunoSEQ multiplex PCR assay. Sourced from immuneACCESS, this table was stored by TCRdb with only in-frame sequences that have V and J called. A share of the clones is absent; for the studies checked, an unresolved V gene accounts for under half, and the remainder has no known explanation. Here the sample has about 86,000 clones; about 89% occur a single time. The top ten constitute roughly 9.4% of the sample. The specimen comprised CD4+ or CD8+ T cells sorted from blood, sampled in a trial of the OX40 agonist ivuxolimab. The receptors were sampled from an adult with an advanced solid tumor such as melanoma, head and neck, liver or kidney cancer.

The J gene is TRBJ2-7, the V gene TRBV27; D is unresolved. The CDR3 is 17 residues long. V was trimmed by 4 bases and J by 2 bases, leaving 21 bases between them. Germline V CDR1 and CDR2: MNHEY, SMNVEV (reference sequence). CDR3 protein: CASSSPGKTDLTYEQYF. The CDR3, as DNA: TGTGCCAGCAGTTCCCCAGGAAAAACGGACCTTACCTACGAGCAGTACTTC.

This chain joins TRBV19 and TRBJ2-1; the match to TRBD2 covers 15 bases. CDR3 length equals 13 residues. J was trimmed by 12 bases and V by 6 bases; bases with no gene match: 3. Germline V gene sequence: CDR1 LNHDA, CDR2 SQIVND (reference sequence). The CDR3 protein is CASSGLAGGVQFF. CDR3 DNA sequence: TGTGCCAGTAGCGGACTAGCGGGAGGGGTGCAGTTCTTC.

J is TRBJ2-7 and V is TRBV28; possible D gene TRBD2, 5 bases. V lost 5 bases, J lost 4 bases, and 21 bases lay in between. The V gene's germline CDR1 is MDHEN and CDR2 SYDVKM. The CDR3 loop spans 16 amino acids. The CDR3 region has the DNA TGTGCCAGCAGTCCTACCCCGGACTCAGAGTCATACGAGCAGTACTTC. This translates into CASSPTPDSESYEQYF. The full variable domain, its missing parts supplied by reference TRBV28 and TRBJ2-7, is DVKVTQSSRYLVKRTGEKVFLECVQDMDHENMFWYRQDPGLGLRLIYFSYDVKMKEKGDIPEGYSVSREKKERFSLILESASTNQTSMYLCASSPTPDSESYEQYFGPGTRLTVT.

The chain couples TRBV27 to TRBJ2-3, with D possibly called TRBD1 or TRBD2 (5 bases each). This CDR3 comprises 17 residues. Trimming took 6 bases from V and 2 from J, leaving 21 bases between them. Germline lookup yields CDR1 MNHEY and CDR2 SMNVEV (reference sequence). The CDR3 nucleotides read TGTGCCAGCAGGAGAATGGGACCTCAATCCCACACAGATACGCAGTATTTT. This translates into CASRRMGPQSHTDTQYF.

The V gene is TRBV6-1, the J gene TRBJ2-2, with unresolved D. In germline, CDR1 is MNHNS, CDR2 SASEGT. Trimming removed 9 bases at V and 3 bases at J, with 11 bases between. The CDR3 is made up of 13 amino acids. CDR3 DNA: TGTGCCAGTGGGTCAGAAGACACCGGGGAGCTGTTTTTT. Its protein is CASGSEDTGELFF.

The chain links TRBV21-1 to TRBJ2-1; no check of the table's D call, TRBD2, against the DNA was made. TRBV21-1 is described as a pseudogene. The CDR3 covers 17 residues. The CDR3 region has the DNA TGTGCCAGCAGCAAAATGGTAGGAGCGGGAGGGCCGCATGAGCAGTTCTTC. Translated: CASSKMVGAGGPHEQFF.

This clone was recorded only once. This rearrangement joins TRBV5-1 to TRBJ2-7; D is uncertain. Germline V gene data show CDR1 as SGHRS and CDR2 as YFSETQ. There are 14 residues in the CDR3. Trimming took off 0 bases at V and 6 bases at J, with 13 bases between the two ends. The CDR3 reads CASSLVPANLEQYF. CDR3 nucleotides: TGCGCCAGCAGCTTGGTTCCCGCGAATCTCGAGCAGTACTTC.

The chain recombines TRBV6-6 with TRBJ1-1; tentative D call: TRBD1 (5 bases). CDR1 MNHNY and CDR2 SVGAGI come from the germline V gene (reference sequence). This CDR3 spans 15 amino acids. V was pared by 0 bases and J by 1 base, with 9 bases between. CDR3 amino acids: CASSYSRTSNTEAFF. The CDR3, as DNA: TGTGCCAGCAGTTACTCACGGACATCGAACACTGAAGCTTTCTTT.

The rearrangement joins TRBV5-1 to TRBJ2-3; a weak D match, TRBD1 (5 bases). The CDR3 runs to 15 residues. V lost 4 bases to trimming and J lost 3 bases, with 15 bases between them. Looked up from germline, CDR1 is SGHRS and CDR2 is YFSETQ. The CDR3 region is CASSPARAVTDTQYF. CDR3 coding DNA: TGCGCCAGCAGCCCTGCCAGGGCGGTGACAGATACGCAGTATTTT.

This chain joins TRBV6-6 and TRBJ1-5; 9 bases are a match to TRBD1. The V gene's germline CDR1 is MNHNY and CDR2 SVGAGI (reference sequence). The CDR3 has 14 residues. With V trimmed by 5 bases and J by 5 bases, 4 bases remained unmatched. In nucleotides, the CDR3 is TGTGCCAGCAGTCCCCGGACAGGGGATCAGCCCCAGCATTTT. Translated, it gives CASSPRTGDQPQHF.

This rearrangement joins TRBV19 to TRBJ2-1; D possibly uses TRBD1 or TRBD2 (5 bases each). Trimming pared 6 bases from V and 4 bases from J, leaving 16 bases between. CDR3 length: 15 amino acids. In germline, CDR1 is LNHDA, CDR2 SQIVND (reference sequence). The CDR3: CASSWDGEDYNEQFF. DNA of the CDR3: TGTGCCAGTAGCTGGGACGGCGAGGATTACAATGAGCAGTTCTTC. Full variable domain (remainder filled in from reference TRBV19 and TRBJ2-1): DGGITQSPKYLFRKEGQNVTLSCEQNLNHDAMYWYRQDPGQGLRLIYYSQIVNDFQKGDIAEGYSVSREKKESFPLTVTSAQKNPTAFYLCASSWDGEDYNEQFFGPGTRLTVL.

The J gene is TRBJ2-3, the V gene TRBV6-4, with D unresolved. The CDR3 covers 12 residues. CDR1 is MRHNA and CDR2 is SNTAGT in the germline V gene. Trimming shortened V by 6 bases and J by 6 bases, and 10 bases separated the two germline ends. The CDR3 reads CASSGTGDTQYF. The CDR3 DNA is TGTGCCAGCAGCGGCACTGGGGATACGCAGTATTTT.

The chain combines TRBV27 with TRBJ1-4, with unresolved D. The V gene lost 4 bases and the J gene lost 0 bases, with 12 bases spanning the gap. The CDR3 sequence is 16 residues long. In germline, CDR1 is MNHEY, CDR2 SMNVEV (reference sequence). The CDR3 reads CASSSRRTATNEKLFF. CDR3 bases: TGTGCCAGCAGTTCCCGACGGACTGCAACTAATGAAAAACTGTTTTTT.

The rearrangement links TRBV6-1 to TRBJ1-2; D unresolved. The V end lost 6 bases, the J end lost 4 bases, and 12 bases lay between the germline ends. Looked up from germline, CDR1 is MNHNS and CDR2 is SASEGT. The CDR3 contains 13 residues. The CDR3 here is CASSPENFYGYTF. In DNA, the CDR3 is TGTGCCAGCAGCCCAGAGAACTTCTATGGCTACACCTTC.

The chain employs TRBV11-3 and TRBJ1-1; D is unresolved. The V and J ends lost 1 base and 4 bases respectively, with 13 bases between them. The CDR3 covers 15 residues. Germline assignment: CDR1 SGHNT and CDR2 YENEEA. The CDR3 protein is CASSLVVGRFTEAFF. In nucleotides, the CDR3 is TGTGCCAGCAGCTTAGTAGTGGGCAGATTCACTGAAGCTTTCTTT.

The V and J genes are TRBV7-9 and TRBJ2-7; 8 nucleotides agree with TRBD1. The length of the CDR3 is 14 residues. The trim removed 3 bases at V and 3 bases at J, leaving 4 bases unmatched. Germline assignment: CDR1 SEHNR and CDR2 FQNEAQ (reference sequence). The CDR3 nucleotides read TGTGCCAGCAGCTTCGACAGGGGAGGCTACGAGCAGTACTTC. Its protein is CASSFDRGGYEQYF.

V usage is TRBV5-1 and J usage is TRBJ2-1; TRBD2 is a possible D gene (6 bases). Trimming left V 6 bases short and J 7 bases short, with 17 bases between. The CDR3 is 14 amino acids. Per the germline V gene, CDR1 is SGHRS and CDR2 is YFSETQ. The CDR3 nucleotides read TGCGCCAGCAAACTCGAGGTAGCGGAAAATGAGCAGTTCTTC. Encoded protein: CASKLEVAENEQFF.

This rearrangement joins TRBV6-1 to TRBJ2-5, with D perhaps matching TRBD1 or TRBD2 (6 bases each). The CDR3 runs to 11 residues. The V and J ends lost 4 bases and 10 bases respectively, with 10 bases between them. Germline CDR1 MNHNS, CDR2 SASEGT. CDR3 DNA: TGTGCCAGCAGTGCGGGGGCATACCAGTACTTC. Translation: CASSAGAYQYF.

CDR3 in amino acids: CASRWTGGRHNEQFF. The CDR3 nucleotides read TGTGCCAGCAGGTGGACAGGGGGGAGACACAATGAGCAGTTCTTC. The chain combines TRBV28 with TRBJ2-1, with TRBD1 matching 10 bases. V lost 6 bases to trimming and J lost 5 bases; unmatched junction nucleotides: 7. Germline CDR1 and CDR2: MDHEN and SYDVKM. This CDR3 spans 15 amino acids.